This TCR beta chain was documented in a study of breast tumors, draining lymph nodes, adjacent tissues. Study-wide findings and caveats: Tumor TCR diversity was below lymph nodes but above nontumor tissue. Tumor T cell lymph node origin was a supported hypothesis, not proven. Compared with basal-like, luminal-like tumors shared significantly more repertoire with nontumor tissue.

Samples came from axillary lymph nodes draining the breast cancer. The V gene end was trimmed by 1 base and the J gene end by 8 bases; junction bases not matched to a gene: 3. Germline CDR1 reads LNHNV; CDR2 reads YYDKDF (reference sequence). This CDR3 has 15 residues. TCRdb re-analysed the multiplex PCR reads in MiXCR, keeping a single row per CDR3 protein. The repertoire holds around 230,000 distinct CDR3 sequences, with under 40% as singletons. About this clonotype: Antigen specificity is unknown.

This sequence joins TRBV15 and TRBJ1-6, with 9 bases identical to TRBD1. Material for sequencing was axillary lymph node tissue. This TCR came from a female donor with breast cancer. Some clones in this sample may be carry-over from other donors' samples. The CDR3 coding sequence is TGTGCCACCAGCAGAGGGGACAGGGTGGATTCACCCCTCCACTTT. Residues: CATSRGDRVDSPLHF.